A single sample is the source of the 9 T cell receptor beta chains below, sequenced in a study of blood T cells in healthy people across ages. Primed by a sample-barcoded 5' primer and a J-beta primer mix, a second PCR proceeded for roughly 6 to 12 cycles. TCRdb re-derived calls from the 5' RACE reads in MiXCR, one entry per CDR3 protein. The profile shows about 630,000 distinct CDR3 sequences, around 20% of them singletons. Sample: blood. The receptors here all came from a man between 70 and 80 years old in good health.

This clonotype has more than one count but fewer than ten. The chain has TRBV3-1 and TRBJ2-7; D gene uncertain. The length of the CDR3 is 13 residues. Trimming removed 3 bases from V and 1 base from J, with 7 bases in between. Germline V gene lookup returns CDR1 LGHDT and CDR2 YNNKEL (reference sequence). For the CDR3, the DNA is TGTGCCAGCAGCCAGCCCCCATCCTACGAGCAGTACTTC. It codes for CASSQPPSYEQYF.

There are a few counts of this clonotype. This CDR3 reads CASSAFGQGSSEQYF. In nucleotides, the CDR3 is TGCGCCAGCAGTGCATTCGGACAGGGTTCTAGCGAGCAGTACTTC. This chain joins TRBV10-2 and TRBJ2-7, with 8 bases that match TRBD1. The V and J ends lost 4 bases and 6 bases, in that order; junction bases with no gene match: 11. The CDR3 is made up of 15 amino acids. From germline, CDR1 is WSHSY and CDR2 SAAADI.

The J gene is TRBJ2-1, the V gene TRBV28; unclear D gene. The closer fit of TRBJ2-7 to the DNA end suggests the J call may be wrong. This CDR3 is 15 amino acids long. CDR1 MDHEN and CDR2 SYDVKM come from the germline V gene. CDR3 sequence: CASSLPGSNIHEQYF. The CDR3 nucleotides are TGTGCCAGCAGTTTACCCGGGTCAAACATCCACGAGCAGTACTTC.

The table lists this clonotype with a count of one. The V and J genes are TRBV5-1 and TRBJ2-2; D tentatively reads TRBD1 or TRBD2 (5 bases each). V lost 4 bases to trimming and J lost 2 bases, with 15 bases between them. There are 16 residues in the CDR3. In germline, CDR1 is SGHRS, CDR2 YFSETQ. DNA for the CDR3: TGCGCCAGCAGCCAGACCCGGGGCGTCAACACCGGGGAGCTGTTTTTT. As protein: CASSQTRGVNTGELFF.

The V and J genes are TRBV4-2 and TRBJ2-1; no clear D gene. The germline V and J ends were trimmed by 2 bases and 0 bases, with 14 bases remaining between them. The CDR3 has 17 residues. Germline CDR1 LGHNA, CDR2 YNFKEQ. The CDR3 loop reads CASSQFLPRSSYNEQFF. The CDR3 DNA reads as TGTGCCAGCAGCCAATTTCTTCCCCGGAGCTCCTACAATGAGCAGTTCTTC.

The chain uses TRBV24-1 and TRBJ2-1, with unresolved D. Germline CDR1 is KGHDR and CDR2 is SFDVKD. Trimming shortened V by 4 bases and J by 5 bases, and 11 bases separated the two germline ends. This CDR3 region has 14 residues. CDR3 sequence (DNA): TGTGCCACCAGTGACCCTGGACCGCACAATGAGCAGTTCTTC. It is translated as CATSDPGPHNEQFF.

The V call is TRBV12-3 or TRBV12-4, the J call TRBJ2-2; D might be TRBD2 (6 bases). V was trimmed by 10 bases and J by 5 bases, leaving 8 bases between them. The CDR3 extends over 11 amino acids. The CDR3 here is CATGGTGELFF. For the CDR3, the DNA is TGTGCCACCGGAGGGACCGGGGAGCTGTTTTTT.

The CDR3: CASGNIRWNEQFF. CDR3 sequence (DNA): TGTGCCAGCGGTAATATTAGGTGGAATGAGCAGTTCTTC. The chain links TRBV7-2 to TRBJ2-1; D gene ambiguous. Germline loops: CDR1 SGHTA, CDR2 FQGNSA. Trimming removed 8 bases from V and 7 bases from J, with 15 bases in between. This CDR3 is 13 amino acids long.

The CDR3 reads CASSYSGSGRNEQFF. CDR3 sequence (DNA): TGTGCCAGCAGTTACTCGGGGTCGGGGAGGAATGAGCAGTTCTTC. This chain links TRBV6-2 or TRBV6-3 with TRBJ2-5, with D tentatively TRBD2 (6 bases). The end of the DNA is better explained by TRBJ2-1, so the J call may be wrong. There are 15 residues in the CDR3. The germline CDR1 and CDR2 sequences are MNHEY and SVGEGT.